The 21 T cell receptor beta chains reported below all come from one sample, sequenced in a study of OX40 agonist ivuxolimab in advanced cancers. Library preparation was by the immunoSEQ multiplex PCR assay. The table was pulled from immuneACCESS by TCRdb, which kept in-frame rearrangements only. Such tables lose some clones; where checked, under half of the loss comes from unresolved V genes, and the rest has no known cause. The sample yields roughly 34,000 clones; over 65% were counted once. The leading ten clones occupy 12% of the sample. The sequences come from CD4+ or CD8+ T cells sorted from blood, collected in a trial of the OX40 agonist ivuxolimab. The source of these receptors is an adult with an advanced solid tumor such as melanoma, head and neck, liver or kidney cancer.

The rearrangement uses TRBV19 and TRBJ2-3; D is undetermined. CDR3 length: 11 residues. The germline V and J ends were trimmed by 3 bases and 6 bases, with 4 bases remaining between them. Germline values: CDR1 LNHDA, CDR2 SQIVND (reference sequence). CDR3 loop: CASSISDTQYF. The CDR3 DNA reads TGTGCCAGTAGTATCTCGGATACGCAGTATTTT.

This rearrangement joins TRBV27 to TRBJ1-1; D ambiguous. The CDR3 sequence is 14 residues long. The germline V gene encodes CDR1 MNHEY and CDR2 SMNVEV (reference sequence). Trimming took 2 bases from V and 1 from J, leaving 8 bases between them. This CDR3 is CASSLGSGNTEAFF. CDR3 DNA: TGTGCCAGCAGTTTAGGCTCAGGGAACACTGAAGCTTTCTTT.

The chain has TRBV6-5 and TRBJ2-2; tentative D call: TRBD2 (6 bases). Germline CDR1 MNHEY, CDR2 SVGAGI. The CDR3 covers 14 residues. V was shortened by 4 bases and J by 5 bases, with 11 bases between the two germline ends. The CDR3 reads CASSLLSGTGELFF. The CDR3 nucleotides are TGTGCCAGCAGTTTACTAAGCGGGACCGGGGAGCTGTTTTTT.

The chain employs TRBV9 and TRBJ1-4; unclear D gene. This CDR3 has 14 residues. V dropped 0 bases and J dropped 6 bases, with 9 bases sitting between them. Germline CDR1 is SGDLS and CDR2 is YYNGEE. The CDR3 loop is CASSVGGDDEKLFF. The CDR3 region has the DNA TGTGCCAGCAGCGTAGGTGGGGATGATGAAAAACTGTTTTTT.

The chain uses TRBV20-1 and TRBJ2-1; D remains unclear. The CDR3 totals 11 residues. Germline V gene data show CDR1 as DFQATT and CDR2 as SNEGSKA (reference sequence). The V and J ends lost 5 bases and 5 bases respectively, with 7 bases between them. Here the CDR3 DNA reads TGCAGTGCTGCGATAAACAATGAGCAGTTCTTC. This encodes CSAAINNEQFF.

The chain has TRBV30 and TRBJ2-5; possible D gene TRBD2, 5 bases. This CDR3 has 11 residues. Between the trimmed V and J ends, which lost 5 bases and 2 bases, there was a span of 6 bases. Germline V gives CDR1 GTSNPN, CDR2 SVGIG (reference sequence). The CDR3 region is CAWDYQETQYF. CDR3 coding DNA: TGTGCCTGGGACTATCAAGAGACCCAGTACTTC.

The J gene is TRBJ2-3, the V gene TRBV13; the D call may be TRBD1 or TRBD2 (5 bases each). Germline lookup yields CDR1 PRHDT and CDR2 FYEKMQ (reference sequence). The CDR3 extends over 15 amino acids. Trimming left V 5 bases short and J 0 bases short, with 12 bases between. CDR3 DNA sequence: TGTGCCAGCAGCCCGGGACGCTACAGCACAGATACGCAGTATTTT. It specifies CASSPGRYSTDTQYF.

For the CDR3, the DNA is TGTGCCAGCAGCTCCTCAGGGTATCTGAAGCAGTACTTC. Translating gives CASSSSGYLKQYF. The V gene is TRBV13, the J gene TRBJ2-7; tentative D call: TRBD1 (5 bases). CDR3 length equals 13 residues. Germline V gene lookup returns CDR1 PRHDT and CDR2 FYEKMQ (reference sequence). Trimming removed 4 bases from V and 8 bases from J, with 15 bases in between.

The chain combines TRBV27 with TRBJ2-1; maybe TRBD2 (6 bases). V was cut by 5 bases and J by 6 bases, with 20 bases left in between. CDR1 is MNHEY and CDR2 is SMNVEV in the germline V gene (reference sequence). The CDR3 extends over 16 amino acids. This CDR3 is CASSPLLALTTNEQFF. The CDR3 DNA follows: TGTGCCAGCAGTCCTCTACTAGCTTTGACGACCAATGAGCAGTTCTTC.

This clone was picked up one time. The chain has TRBV4-1 and TRBJ2-1, with 11 bases identical to TRBD2. J lost 0 bases, V lost 1 base, and 11 bases had no gene match. The CDR3 length is 20 residues. Germline-derived CDR1 and CDR2 are MGHRA and YSYEKL. The CDR3 coding sequence is TGCGCCAGCAGCCAAGTCCGGTCTAGCGGGGGGTTTAGCTCCTACAATGAGCAGTTCTTC. The encoded protein is CASSQVRSSGGFSSYNEQFF.

The genes are TRBV30 and TRBJ2-5, with 7 bases aligning to TRBD2. This CDR3 contains 16 residues. CDR1 is GTSNPN, CDR2 SVGIG, per germline (reference sequence). V was pared by 0 bases and J by 1 base, with 8 bases of the junction left unmatched. The CDR3 here is CAWSVRVSGSQETQYF. The CDR3 DNA sequence: TGTGCCTGGAGTGTCAGGGTTAGCGGGTCCCAAGAGACCCAGTACTTC.

This rearrangement joins TRBV6-6 to TRBJ1-1; 8 positions agree with TRBD1. Germline V CDR1 and CDR2: MNHNY, SVGAGI (reference sequence). This CDR3 is 15 amino acids long. Trimming took 2 bases from V and 0 from J; bases not matched to a gene: 2. The DNA of the CDR3 is TGTGCCAGCAGTTACGGACAGGGTTTGAACACTGAAGCTTTCTTT. Encoded protein: CASSYGQGLNTEAFF.

This clone showed up just once. J is TRBJ2-3 and V is TRBV6-1, with 8 bases identical to TRBD2. This CDR3 has 17 residues. CDR1 is MNHNS, CDR2 SASEGT, per germline. The J segment lost 2 bases and the V segment lost 2 bases, leaving 9 bases of the junction unmatched. As DNA, the CDR3 is TGTGCCAGCAGTGAAATATCGGGCGGGGGGAACACAGATACGCAGTATTTT. Encoded protein: CASSEISGGGNTDTQYF.

The chain links TRBV6-5 to TRBJ1-5; TRBD1 agrees at 8 bases. J gave up 7 bases and V 5 bases, and 10 bases lay outside the gene matches. The CDR3 has 15 residues. CDR1 is MNHEY and CDR2 is SVGAGI in the germline V gene. The CDR3 DNA sequence: TGTGCCAGCAGTACGACAGGGGAAGTAGGGCAGCCCCAGCATTTT. Its translation is CASSTTGEVGQPQHF.

The chain is built from TRBV28 and TRBJ1-5, with TRBD1 matching 9 bases. CDR1 is MDHEN, CDR2 SYDVKM, per germline. This CDR3 region has 17 residues. Trimming cost V 6 bases and J 1 base; bases outside gene matches: 10. The CDR3 is CASSLGLTGGSNQPQHF. CDR3 DNA: TGTGCCAGCAGCTTAGGGTTGACAGGGGGAAGCAATCAGCCCCAGCATTTT.

The rearrangement uses TRBV5-1 and TRBJ1-1, with 7 bases fitting TRBD1. The germline CDR1 and CDR2 sequences are SGHRS and YFSETQ. Trimming removed 3 bases from V and 10 bases from J; junction bases left unmatched: 15. The CDR3 is made up of 15 amino acids. CDR3 nucleotides: TGCGCCAGCAGCTCATCCCGCACGGAGGGGGCGCGAGCTTTCTTT. It yields the protein CASSSSRTEGARAFF.

This sequence joins TRBV7-9 and TRBJ2-6; possible D gene TRBD2, 6 bases. This CDR3 has 18 residues. Germline V gene data show CDR1 as SEHNR and CDR2 as FQNEAQ (reference sequence). V dropped 2 bases and J dropped 3 bases, with 17 bases sitting between them. CDR3 nucleotide sequence: TGTGCCAGCAGCTTAATAGCGGCATCGTTTTTTGGGGCCAACGTCCTGACTTTC. Amino acids: CASSLIAASFFGANVLTF.

The rearrangement uses TRBV30 and TRBJ2-1; TRBD2 aligns across 7 bases. Trimming at V came to 0 bases and at J to 0 bases, leaving 5 bases not matched to a gene. The CDR3 is 16 residues long. Germline-derived CDR1 and CDR2 are GTSNPN and SVGIG (reference sequence). The CDR3 DNA reads as TGTGCCTGGAGTGTACCGGGGGGAAGCTCCTACAATGAGCAGTTCTTC. Encoded protein: CAWSVPGGSSYNEQFF.

V gene TRBV7-9 combines with J gene TRBJ2-5; D remains unclear. The V end was cut by 2 bases, the J end by 5 bases, with 12 bases between. Per the germline V gene, CDR1 is SEHNR and CDR2 is FQNEAQ (reference sequence). There are 14 residues in the CDR3. Here the CDR3 reads CASSLSGIKETQYF. In nucleotides, the CDR3 is TGTGCCAGCAGCTTAAGTGGGATTAAGGAGACCCAGTACTTC.

The chain has TRBV7-2 and TRBJ2-3; the D call may be TRBD1 or TRBD2 (5 bases each). Trimming shortened V by 5 bases and J by 4 bases, and 16 bases separated the two germline ends. Germline V gives CDR1 SGHTA, CDR2 FQGNSA. This CDR3 comprises 15 residues. The CDR3 here is CASSPLNGGADTQYF. CDR3 coding DNA: TGTGCCAGCAGCCCTCTAAATGGGGGTGCAGATACGCAGTATTTT. Looking up the rest from reference TRBV7-2 and TRBJ2-3 gives the full variable domain: GAGVSQSPSNKVTEKGKDVELRCDPISGHTALYWYRQSLGQGLEFLIYFQGNSAPDKSGLPSDRFSAERTGGSVSTLTIQRTQQEDSAVYLCASSPLNGGADTQYFGPGTRLTVL.

This chain uses TRBV7-2 with TRBJ1-1; 7 positions agree with TRBD1. Germline V lookup: CDR1 SGHTA, CDR2 FQGNSA. V lost 4 bases, J lost 11 bases, and 13 bases stayed unmatched. CDR3 length: 14 amino acids. The CDR3 spells CASSYPPTGRYAFF. The DNA for the CDR3 is TGTGCCAGCAGCTACCCTCCGACAGGGAGATACGCTTTCTTT.